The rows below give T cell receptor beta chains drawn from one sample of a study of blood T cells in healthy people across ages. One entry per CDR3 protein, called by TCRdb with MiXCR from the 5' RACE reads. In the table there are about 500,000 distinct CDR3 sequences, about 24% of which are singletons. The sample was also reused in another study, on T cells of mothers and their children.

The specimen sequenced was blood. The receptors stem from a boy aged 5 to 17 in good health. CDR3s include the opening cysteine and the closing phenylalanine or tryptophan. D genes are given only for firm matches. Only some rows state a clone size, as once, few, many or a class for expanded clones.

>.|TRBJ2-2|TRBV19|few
TGTGCCAGTAGTATGCCTCTAGCGAGTAACACCGGGGAGCTGTTTTTT
CASSMPLASNTGELFF
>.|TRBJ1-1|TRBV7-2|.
TGTGCCAGCAGCTTAGGGCTCCGGGACACAGCTTTCTTT
CASSLGLRDTAFF
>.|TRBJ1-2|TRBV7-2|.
TGTGCCAGCAGCTCCCCCGGAGGAGGGGTTTACTATGGCTACACCTTC
CASSSPGGGVYYGYTF
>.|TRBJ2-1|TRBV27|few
TGTGCCAGCAGCCCCTACTCCTCCTACAATGAGCAGTTCTTC
CASSPYSSYNEQFF
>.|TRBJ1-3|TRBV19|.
TGTGCCAGTAGTATGGTAGACAGCTCTGGAAACACCATATATTTT
CASSMVDSSGNTIYF
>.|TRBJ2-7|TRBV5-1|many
TGCGCCAGCAGCTTGGACAGGGTGATGTACTTC
CASSLDRVMYF
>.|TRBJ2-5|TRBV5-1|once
TGCGCCAGCAGCTTGGACGGAGGCCAGGCGCAGTACTTC
CASSLDGGQAQYF
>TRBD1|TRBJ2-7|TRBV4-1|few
TGCGCCAGCAGCTCATCCCTGTCCGCGACAGGGCGCTACGAGCAGTACTTC
CASSSSLSATGRYEQYF
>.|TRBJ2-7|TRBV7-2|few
TGTGCCAGCAGCTTAGGGGGGGGCCCCACCTACGAGCAGTACTTC
CASSLGGGPTYEQYF
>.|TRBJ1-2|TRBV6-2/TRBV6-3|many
TGTGCCAGCAGTCCTACGATCCCGGCGGTCGGCTACACCTTC
CASSPTIPAVGYTF
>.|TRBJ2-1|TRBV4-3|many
TGCGCCAGCAGCCCTGCAGACAGGCTCGGAAATGAGCAGTTCTTC
CASSPADRLGNEQFF
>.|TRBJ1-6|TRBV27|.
TGTGCCAGCAGTTTCGGGCATGGAGGATCACCCCTCCACTTT
CASSFGHGGSPLHF
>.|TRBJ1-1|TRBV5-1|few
TGCGCCAGCAGCCTGACAACGAACACTGAAGCTTTCTTT
CASSLTTNTEAFF
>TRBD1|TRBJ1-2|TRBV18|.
TGTGCCAGCTCGGTTACAGGGGGCTATGGCTACACCTTC
CASSVTGGYGYTF
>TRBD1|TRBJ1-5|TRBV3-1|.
TGTGCCAGCAGCCAAGACCAGGGGGCCCAACATTTT
CASSQDQGAQHF
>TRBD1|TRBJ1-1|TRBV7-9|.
TGTGCCAGCACGAGGGGACAGGGGGCCAACCAAAACACTGAAGCTTTCTTT
CASTRGQGANQNTEAFF
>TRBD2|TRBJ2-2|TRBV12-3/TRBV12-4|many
TGTGCCAGCAGCCAGCCCGGGACTAGCGGGAGGCCTGTCGGGGATCTGTTTTTT
CASSQPGTSGRPVGDLFF
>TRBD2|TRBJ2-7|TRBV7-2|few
TGTGCCAGCAGCTTAGATTCTAGCGGGATAACCTACGAGCAGTACTTC
CASSLDSSGITYEQYF
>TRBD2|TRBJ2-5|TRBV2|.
TGTGCCAGCAGTGAGGGACTAGCGGGACGTGGAGAGACCCAGTACTTC
CASSEGLAGRGETQYF
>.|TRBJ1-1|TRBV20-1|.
TGCAGTGCTAGAGTTTCAGGGAAGCCGACTGAAGCTTTCTTT
CSARVSGKPTEAFF
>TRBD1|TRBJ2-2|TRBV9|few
TGTGCCAGCAGCTCGTGGACAGGGTCGGGCACCGGGGAGCTGTTTTTT
CASSSWTGSGTGELFF
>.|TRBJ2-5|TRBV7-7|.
TGTGCTAGCAGCCCGGACAGACTACGGCTTTTAGAAGAGACCCAGTACTTC
CASSPDRLRLLEETQYF
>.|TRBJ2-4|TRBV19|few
TGTGCCAGTTCCCCAAGTGGCCAAGGAAACATTCAGTACTTC
CASSPSGQGNIQYF
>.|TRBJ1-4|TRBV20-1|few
TGCAGTGCTAGTATAGGACGTGGGTATGAAAAACTGTTTTTT
CSASIGRGYEKLFF
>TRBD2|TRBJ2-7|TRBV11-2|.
TGTGCCAGCAGCTCCCTAGCGGGGGGCCTCTACGAGCAGCACTTC
CASSSLAGGLYEQHF
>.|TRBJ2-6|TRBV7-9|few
TGTGCCAGCAGCACCCCGGACAGCCTCACCTCTGGGGCCAACGTCCTGACTTTC
CASSTPDSLTSGANVLTF
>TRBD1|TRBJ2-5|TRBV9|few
TGTGCCAGCACCCCCGATAGGACAGGGAGGGAGACCCAGTACTTC
CASTPDRTGRETQYF
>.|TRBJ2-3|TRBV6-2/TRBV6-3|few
TGTGCCAGCACCACGGGGGCAGATACGCAGTATTTT
CASTTGADTQYF
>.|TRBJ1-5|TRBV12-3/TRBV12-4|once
TGTGCCAGCAGTTTGACCGATCCTCAGCCCCAGCATTTT
CASSLTDPQPQHF
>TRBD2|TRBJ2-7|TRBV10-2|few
TGCGCCAGCAGTGAGCTAGCGGGGGCCTCCTACGAGCAGTACTTC
CASSELAGASYEQYF
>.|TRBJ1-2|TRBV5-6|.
TGTGCCAGCAGCTTGGGTACCTACTCCTATGGCTACACCTTC
CASSLGTYSYGYTF
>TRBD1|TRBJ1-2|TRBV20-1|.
TGCAGTGCCCCCACAGGGGACAGCCATGGCTACACCTTC
CSAPTGDSHGYTF
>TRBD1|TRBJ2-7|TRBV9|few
TGTGCCAGCAGCGTAGGGGACAGCTCCTGCGAGCAGTACTTC
CASSVGDSSCEQYF
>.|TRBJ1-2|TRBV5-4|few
TGTGCCAGTATGGACCCGGCAGGTGGCTCCTATGGCTACACCTTC
CASMDPAGGSYGYTF
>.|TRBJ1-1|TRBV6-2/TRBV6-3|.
TGTGCCAGCAGCCCCGACGAGAACACTGAAGCTTTCTTT
CASSPDENTEAFF
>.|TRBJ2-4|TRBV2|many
TGTGCCAGCAGTGAAGGTCGGATCAAAAACATTCAGTACTTC
CASSEGRIKNIQYF
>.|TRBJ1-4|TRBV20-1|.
TGCAGTGCCCAGGACGTAGGGGGTGAAAAACTGTTTTTT
CSAQDVGGEKLFF
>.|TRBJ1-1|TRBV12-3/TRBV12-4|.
TGTGCCAGCAGTTTTGGGACGGTTAACACTGAACCTTTCTTT
CASSFGTVNTEPFF
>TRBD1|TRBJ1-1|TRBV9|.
TGTGCCAGCAGCTACCTGACAGGGGTCACTGAAGCTTTCTTT
CASSYLTGVTEAFF
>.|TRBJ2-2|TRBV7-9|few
TGTGCCAGCAGCTTCGATATCGGGACCGGGGAGCTGTTTTTT
CASSFDIGTGELFF
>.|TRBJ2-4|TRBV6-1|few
TGTGCCAGCAGCATGCCCCGGGAGAAGGAGGAAAACATTCAGTACTTC
CASSMPREKEENIQYF
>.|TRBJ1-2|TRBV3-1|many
TGTGCCAGCAGCCAGGCGGGACAACTCTATGGCTACACCTTC
CASSQAGQLYGYTF
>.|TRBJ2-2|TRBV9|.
TGTGCCAGCAGCGTAGCCGGGTACACCGGGGAGCTGTTTTTT
CASSVAGYTGELFF
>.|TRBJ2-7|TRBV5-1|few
TGCGCCAGCAGCTTGGACTCATCCTACGTAGAGCAGTACTTC
CASSLDSSYVEQYF
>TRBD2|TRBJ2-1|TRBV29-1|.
TGCAGCGTTCCTACGAAGGCCGGGACTAGCGGTTACAATGAGCAGTTCTTC
CSVPTKAGTSGYNEQFF
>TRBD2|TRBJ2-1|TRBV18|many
TGTGCCAGCTCACCAACTAGCGGGAGGAGGGGTGAGCAGTTCTTC
CASSPTSGRRGEQFF
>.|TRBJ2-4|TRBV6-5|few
TGTGCCAGCAGTTACTCGCCAGGGGTAAACATTCAGTACTTC
CASSYSPGVNIQYF
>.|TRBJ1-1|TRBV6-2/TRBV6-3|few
TGTGCCAGCAGTTACTCGACCCCCTTCTGGATGAACACTGAAGCTTTCTTT
CASSYSTPFWMNTEAFF
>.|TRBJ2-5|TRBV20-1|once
TGCAGTGCTTCAGGGGCCGGCCAGTACTTC
CSASGAGQYF
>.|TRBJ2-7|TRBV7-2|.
TGTGCCAGCAGCTTAGAGGGCCTCGAGCAGTACTTC
CASSLEGLEQYF
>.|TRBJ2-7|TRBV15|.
TGTGCCACCAGCCCAGGGGCCTACTACGAGCAGTACTTC
CATSPGAYYEQYF
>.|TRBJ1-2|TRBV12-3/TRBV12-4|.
TGTGCCAGCAGTTTGGGTCCGGGCAGAGGGGGCTACACCTTC
CASSLGPGRGGYTF
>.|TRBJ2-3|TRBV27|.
TGTGCCAGCAGTCCGGCCCGGTGGGGCACAGATACGCAGTATTTT
CASSPARWGTDTQYF